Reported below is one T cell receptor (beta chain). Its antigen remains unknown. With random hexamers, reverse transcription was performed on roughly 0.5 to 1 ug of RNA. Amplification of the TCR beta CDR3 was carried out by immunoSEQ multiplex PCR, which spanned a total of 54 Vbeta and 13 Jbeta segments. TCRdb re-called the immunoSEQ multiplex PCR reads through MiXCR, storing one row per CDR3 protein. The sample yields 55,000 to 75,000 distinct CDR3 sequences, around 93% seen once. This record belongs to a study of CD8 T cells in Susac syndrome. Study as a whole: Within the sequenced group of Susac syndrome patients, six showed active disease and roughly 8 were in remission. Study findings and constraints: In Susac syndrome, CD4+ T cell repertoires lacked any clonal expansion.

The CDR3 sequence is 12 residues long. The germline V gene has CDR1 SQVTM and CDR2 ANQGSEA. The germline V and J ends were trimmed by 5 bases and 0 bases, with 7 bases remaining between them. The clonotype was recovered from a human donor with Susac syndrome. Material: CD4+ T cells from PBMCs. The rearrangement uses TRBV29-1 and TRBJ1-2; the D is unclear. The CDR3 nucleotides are TGCAGCGTTCTCACAGCTAACTATGGCTACACCTTC. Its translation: CSVLTANYGYTF. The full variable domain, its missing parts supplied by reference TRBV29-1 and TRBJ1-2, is SAVISQKPSRDICQRGTSLTIQCQVDSQVTMMFWYRQQPGQSLTLIATANQGSEATYESGFVIDKFPISRPNLTFSTLTVSNMSPEDSSIYLCSVLTANYGYTFGSGTRLTVV.